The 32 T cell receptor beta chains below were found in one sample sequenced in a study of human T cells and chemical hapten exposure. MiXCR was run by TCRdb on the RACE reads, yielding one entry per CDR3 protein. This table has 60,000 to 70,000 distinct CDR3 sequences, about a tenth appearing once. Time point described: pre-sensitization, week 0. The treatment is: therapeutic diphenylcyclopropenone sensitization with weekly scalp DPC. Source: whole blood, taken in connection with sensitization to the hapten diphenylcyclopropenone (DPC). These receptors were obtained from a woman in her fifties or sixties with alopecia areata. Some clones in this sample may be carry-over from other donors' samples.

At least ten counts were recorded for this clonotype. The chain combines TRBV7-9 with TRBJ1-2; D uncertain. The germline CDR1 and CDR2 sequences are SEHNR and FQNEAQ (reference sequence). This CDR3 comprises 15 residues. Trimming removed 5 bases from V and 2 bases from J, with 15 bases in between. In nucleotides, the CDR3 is TGTGCCAGCAGCCAAACCCCAACAGTCAACTATGGCTACACCTTC. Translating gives CASSQTPTVNYGYTF.

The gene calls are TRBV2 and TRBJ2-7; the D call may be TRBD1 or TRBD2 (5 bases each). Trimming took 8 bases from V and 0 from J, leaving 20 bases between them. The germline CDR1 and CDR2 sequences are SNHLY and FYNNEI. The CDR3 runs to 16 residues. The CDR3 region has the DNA TGTGCCAGCTCAGATTCCGGGACGGTGAGCTCCTACGAGCAGTACTTC. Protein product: CASSDSGTVSSYEQYF.

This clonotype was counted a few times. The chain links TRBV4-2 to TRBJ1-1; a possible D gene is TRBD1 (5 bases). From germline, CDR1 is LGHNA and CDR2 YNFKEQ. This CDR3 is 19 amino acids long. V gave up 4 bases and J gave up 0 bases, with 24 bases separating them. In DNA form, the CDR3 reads TGTGCCAGCAGCCGATCACTCACCGGGACGGTTGTTTTGAACACTGAAGCTTTCTTT. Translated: CASSRSLTGTVVLNTEAFF.

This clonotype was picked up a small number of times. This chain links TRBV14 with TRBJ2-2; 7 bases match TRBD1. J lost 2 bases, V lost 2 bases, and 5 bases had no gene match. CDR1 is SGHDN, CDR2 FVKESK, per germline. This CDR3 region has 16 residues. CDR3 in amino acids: CASSQRQGINTGELFF. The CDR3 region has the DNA TGTGCCAGCAGCCAACGACAGGGAATTAACACCGGGGAGCTGTTTTTT.

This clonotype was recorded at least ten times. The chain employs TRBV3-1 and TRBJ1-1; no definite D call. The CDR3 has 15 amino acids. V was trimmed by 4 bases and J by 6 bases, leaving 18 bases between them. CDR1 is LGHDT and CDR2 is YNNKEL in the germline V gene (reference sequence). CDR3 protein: CASSPFIGSQAEAFF. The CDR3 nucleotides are TGTGCCAGCAGCCCCTTCATCGGCTCCCAGGCTGAAGCTTTCTTT.

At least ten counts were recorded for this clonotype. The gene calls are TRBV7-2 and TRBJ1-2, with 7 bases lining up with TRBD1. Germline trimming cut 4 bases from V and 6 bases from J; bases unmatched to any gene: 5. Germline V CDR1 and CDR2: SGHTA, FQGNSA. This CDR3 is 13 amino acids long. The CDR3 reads CASSSGTEDGYTF. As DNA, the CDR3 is TGTGCCAGCAGCTCCGGGACAGAGGATGGCTACACCTTC.

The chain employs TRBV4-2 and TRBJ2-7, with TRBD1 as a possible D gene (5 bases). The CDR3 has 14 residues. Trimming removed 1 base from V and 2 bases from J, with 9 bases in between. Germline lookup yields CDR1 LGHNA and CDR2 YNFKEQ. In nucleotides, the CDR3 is TGTGCCAGCAGCCAAGTGACAGCTCCCTACGAGCAGTACTTC. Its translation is CASSQVTAPYEQYF.

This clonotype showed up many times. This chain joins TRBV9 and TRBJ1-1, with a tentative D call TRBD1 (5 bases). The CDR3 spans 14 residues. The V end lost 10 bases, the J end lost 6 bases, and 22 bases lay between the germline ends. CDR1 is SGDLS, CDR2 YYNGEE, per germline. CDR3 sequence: CASGGGDEVAEAFF. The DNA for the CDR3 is TGTGCCTCCGGGGGAGGGGACGAGGTCGCTGAAGCTTTCTTT.

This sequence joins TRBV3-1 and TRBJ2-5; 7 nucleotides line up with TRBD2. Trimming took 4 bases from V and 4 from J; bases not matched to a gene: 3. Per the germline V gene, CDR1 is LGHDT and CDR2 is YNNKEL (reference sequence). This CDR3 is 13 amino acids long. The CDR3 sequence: CASSRGGGETQYF. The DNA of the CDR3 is TGTGCCAGCAGCCGCGGGGGTGGAGAGACCCAGTACTTC.

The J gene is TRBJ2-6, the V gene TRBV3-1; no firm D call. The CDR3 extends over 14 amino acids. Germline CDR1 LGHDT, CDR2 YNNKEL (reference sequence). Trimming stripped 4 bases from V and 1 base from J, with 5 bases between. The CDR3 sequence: CASSRTSGANVLTF. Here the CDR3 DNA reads TGTGCCAGCAGCCGTACATCTGGGGCCAACGTCCTGACTTTC.

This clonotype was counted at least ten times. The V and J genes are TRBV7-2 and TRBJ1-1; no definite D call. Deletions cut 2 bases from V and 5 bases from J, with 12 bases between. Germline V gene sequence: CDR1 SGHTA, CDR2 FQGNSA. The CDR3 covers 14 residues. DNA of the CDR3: TGTGCCAGCAGCTTAAAGAGATTAGGGACTGAAGCTTTCTTT. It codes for CASSLKRLGTEAFF.

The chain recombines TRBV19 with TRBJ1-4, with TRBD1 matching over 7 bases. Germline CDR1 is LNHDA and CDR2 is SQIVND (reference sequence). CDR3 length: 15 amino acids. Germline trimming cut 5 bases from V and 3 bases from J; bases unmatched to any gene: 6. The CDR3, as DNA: TGTGCCAGTAGTGCGGGACAGACCCCTAATGAAAAACTGTTTTTT. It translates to CASSAGQTPNEKLFF.

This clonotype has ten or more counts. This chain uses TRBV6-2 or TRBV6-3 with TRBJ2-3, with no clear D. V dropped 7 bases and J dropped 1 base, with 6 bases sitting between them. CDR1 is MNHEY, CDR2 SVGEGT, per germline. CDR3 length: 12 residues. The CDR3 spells CASKRGTDTQYF. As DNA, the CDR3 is TGTGCCAGCAAAAGAGGCACAGATACGCAGTATTTT.

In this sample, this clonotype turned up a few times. For the CDR3, the DNA is TGTGCCAGCTCGCAGACAGCCCCCGCCGAAAATGAGCAGTTCTTC. This gives the protein CASSQTAPAENEQFF. V usage is TRBV18 and J usage is TRBJ2-1; tentatively, D is TRBD1 (5 bases). The CDR3 runs 15 residues. CDR1 and CDR2 from the germline V gene are KGHSH and LQKENI. V was cut by 6 bases and J by 7 bases, with 19 bases left in between.

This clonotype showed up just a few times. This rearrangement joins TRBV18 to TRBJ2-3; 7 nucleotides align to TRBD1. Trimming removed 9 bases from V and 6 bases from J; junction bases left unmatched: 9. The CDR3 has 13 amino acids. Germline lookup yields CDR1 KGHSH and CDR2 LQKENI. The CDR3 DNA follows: TGTGCCAGTGGGCGACAGGGCGGCGATACGCAGTATTTT. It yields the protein CASGRQGGDTQYF.

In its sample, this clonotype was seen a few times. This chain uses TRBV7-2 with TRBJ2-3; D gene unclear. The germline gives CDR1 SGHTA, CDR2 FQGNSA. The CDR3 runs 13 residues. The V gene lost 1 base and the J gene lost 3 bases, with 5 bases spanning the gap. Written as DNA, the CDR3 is TGTGCCAGCAGCTTAGGATCAACAGATACGCAGTATTTT. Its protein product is CASSLGSTDTQYF.

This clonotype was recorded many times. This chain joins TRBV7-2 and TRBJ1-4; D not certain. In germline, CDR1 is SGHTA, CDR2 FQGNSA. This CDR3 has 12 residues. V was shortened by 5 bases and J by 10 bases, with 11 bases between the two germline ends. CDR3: CASSPGSGKLFF. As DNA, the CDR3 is TGTGCCAGCAGCCCCGGTAGCGGAAAACTGTTTTTT.

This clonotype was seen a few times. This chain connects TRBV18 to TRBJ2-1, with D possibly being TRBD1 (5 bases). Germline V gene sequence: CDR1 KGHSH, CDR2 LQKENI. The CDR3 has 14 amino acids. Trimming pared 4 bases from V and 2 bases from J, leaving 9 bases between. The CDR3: CASSRQGTYNEQFF. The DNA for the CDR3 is TGTGCCAGCTCACGTCAGGGAACCTACAATGAGCAGTTCTTC.

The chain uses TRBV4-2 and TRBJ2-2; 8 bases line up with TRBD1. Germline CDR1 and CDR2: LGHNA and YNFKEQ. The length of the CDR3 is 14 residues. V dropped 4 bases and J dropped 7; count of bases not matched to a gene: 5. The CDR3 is CASSPDRGNGELFF. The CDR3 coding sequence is TGTGCCAGCAGCCCAGACAGGGGTAACGGGGAGCTGTTTTTT.

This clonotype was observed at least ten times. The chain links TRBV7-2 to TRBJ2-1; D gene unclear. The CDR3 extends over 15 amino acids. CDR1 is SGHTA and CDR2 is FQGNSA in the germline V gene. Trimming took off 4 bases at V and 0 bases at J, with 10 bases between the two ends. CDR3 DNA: TGTGCCAGCAGCTCAGTAAAGAGCTCCTACAATGAGCAGTTCTTC. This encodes CASSSVKSSYNEQFF.

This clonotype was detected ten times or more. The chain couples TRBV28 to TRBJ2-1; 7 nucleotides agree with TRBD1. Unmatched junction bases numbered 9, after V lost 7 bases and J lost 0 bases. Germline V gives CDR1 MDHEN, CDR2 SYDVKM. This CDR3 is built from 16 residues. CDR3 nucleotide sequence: TGTGCCAGCACCTCCGACCGGGACAGCTCCTACAATGAGCAGTTCTTC. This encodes CASTSDRDSSYNEQFF.

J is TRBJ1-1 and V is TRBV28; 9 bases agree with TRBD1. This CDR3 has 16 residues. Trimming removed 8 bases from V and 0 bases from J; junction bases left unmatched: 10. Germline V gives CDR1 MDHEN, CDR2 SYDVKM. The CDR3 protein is CASRYRGRWMNTEAFF. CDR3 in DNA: TGTGCCAGCCGGTACAGGGGGCGATGGATGAACACTGAAGCTTTCTTT.

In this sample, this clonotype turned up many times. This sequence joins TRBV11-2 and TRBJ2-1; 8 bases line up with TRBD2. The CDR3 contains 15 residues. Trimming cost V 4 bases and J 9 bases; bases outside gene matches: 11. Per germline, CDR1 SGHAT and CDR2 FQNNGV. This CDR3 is CASSSLSGGHGEQFF. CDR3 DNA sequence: TGTGCCAGCAGCTCCCTGTCGGGGGGGCATGGTGAGCAGTTCTTC.

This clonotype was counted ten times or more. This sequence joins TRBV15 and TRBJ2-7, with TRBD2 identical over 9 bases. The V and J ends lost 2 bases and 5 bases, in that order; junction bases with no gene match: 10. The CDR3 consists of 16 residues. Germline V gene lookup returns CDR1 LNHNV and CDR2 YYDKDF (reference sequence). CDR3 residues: CATSRTLAGVGDEQYF. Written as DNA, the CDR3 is TGTGCCACCAGCAGAACGTTAGCGGGAGTGGGTGACGAGCAGTACTTC.

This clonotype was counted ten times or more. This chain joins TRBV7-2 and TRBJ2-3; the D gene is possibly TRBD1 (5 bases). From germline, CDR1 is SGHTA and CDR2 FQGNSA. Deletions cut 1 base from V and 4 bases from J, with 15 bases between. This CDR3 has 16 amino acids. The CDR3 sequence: CASSLDLLGLSDTQYF. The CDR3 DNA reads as TGTGCCAGCAGCTTAGATTTGTTGGGGCTTTCAGATACGCAGTATTTT.

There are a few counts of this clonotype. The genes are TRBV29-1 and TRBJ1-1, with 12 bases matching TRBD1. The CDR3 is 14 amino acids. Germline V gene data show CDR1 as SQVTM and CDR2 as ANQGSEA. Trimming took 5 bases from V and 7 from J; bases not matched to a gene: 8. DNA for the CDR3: TGCAGCGTTAAGGGACAGGGGGCGCGTAGTGAAGCTTTCTTT. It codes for CSVKGQGARSEAFF.

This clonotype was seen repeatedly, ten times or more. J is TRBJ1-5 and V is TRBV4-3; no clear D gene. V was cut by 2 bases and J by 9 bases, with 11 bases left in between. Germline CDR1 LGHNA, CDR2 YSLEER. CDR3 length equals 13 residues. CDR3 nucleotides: TGCGCCAGCAGCCAATCACCGGGCACGCCCCAGCATTTT. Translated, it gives CASSQSPGTPQHF.

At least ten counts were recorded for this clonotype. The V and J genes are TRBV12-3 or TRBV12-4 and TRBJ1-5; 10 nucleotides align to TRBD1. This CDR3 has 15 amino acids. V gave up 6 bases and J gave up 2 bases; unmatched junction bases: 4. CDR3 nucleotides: TGTGCCAGCAGCTATGGACAGGGGGGCAATCAGCCCCAGCATTTT. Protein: CASSYGQGGNQPQHF.

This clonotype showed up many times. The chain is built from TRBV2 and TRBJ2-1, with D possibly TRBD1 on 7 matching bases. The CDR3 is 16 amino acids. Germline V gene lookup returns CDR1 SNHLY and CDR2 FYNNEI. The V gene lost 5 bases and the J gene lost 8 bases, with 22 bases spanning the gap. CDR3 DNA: TGTGCCAGCAGTAAGGAGGACAGGAGGGCAACCCATGAGCAGTTCTTC. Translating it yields CASSKEDRRATHEQFF.

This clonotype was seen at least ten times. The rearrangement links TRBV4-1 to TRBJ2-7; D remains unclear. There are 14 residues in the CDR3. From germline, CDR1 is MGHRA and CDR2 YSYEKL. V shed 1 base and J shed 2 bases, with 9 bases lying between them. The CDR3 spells CASSQGHSTYEQYF. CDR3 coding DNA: TGCGCCAGCAGCCAAGGGCACTCCACCTACGAGCAGTACTTC.

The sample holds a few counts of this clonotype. The CDR3 loop reads CASSRGRHEQYF. The DNA of the CDR3 is TGTGCCAGCAGCCGAGGTAGACACGAGCAGTACTTC. The chain recombines TRBV25-1 with TRBJ2-7; D is unresolved. Trimming cost V 6 bases and J 5 bases, with 11 bases left between them. This CDR3 contains 12 residues. CDR1 MGHDK and CDR2 SYGVNS come from the germline V gene.

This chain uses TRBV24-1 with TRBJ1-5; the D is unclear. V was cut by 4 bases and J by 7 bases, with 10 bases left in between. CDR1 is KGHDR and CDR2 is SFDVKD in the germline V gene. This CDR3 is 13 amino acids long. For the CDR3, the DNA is TGTGCCACCAGTGACCGCCGCGGGCAGCCCCAGCATTTT. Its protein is CATSDRRGQPQHF.